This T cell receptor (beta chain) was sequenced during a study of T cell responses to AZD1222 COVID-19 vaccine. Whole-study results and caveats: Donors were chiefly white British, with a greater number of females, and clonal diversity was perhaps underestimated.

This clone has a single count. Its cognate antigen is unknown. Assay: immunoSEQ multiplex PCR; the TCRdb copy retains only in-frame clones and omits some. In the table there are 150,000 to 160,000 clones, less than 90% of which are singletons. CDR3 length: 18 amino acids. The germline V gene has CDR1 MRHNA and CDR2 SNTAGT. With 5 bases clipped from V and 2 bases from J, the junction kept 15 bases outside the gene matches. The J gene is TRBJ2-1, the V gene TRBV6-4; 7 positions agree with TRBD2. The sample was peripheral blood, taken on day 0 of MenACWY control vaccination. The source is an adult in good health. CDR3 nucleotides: TGTGCCAGCAGTCGCCGGCTCCGGGGGGAGGGTGCCTACAATGAGCAGTTCTTC. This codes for CASSRRLRGEGAYNEQFF.